The clone carrying this T cell receptor beta chain showed up just a few times. Its antigen remains unidentified. CDR3 length: 15 amino acids. The V end lost 5 bases, the J end lost 12 bases, and 25 bases lay between the germline ends. The germline gives CDR1 SGHVS, CDR2 FQNEAQ. Some clones are missing from TCRdb's copy, which holds only in-frame ones; the method was immunoSEQ multiplex PCR. The sample lists roughly 95,000 clones, about 85% seen once, with 20% to 25% in the top ten. This sample was included in a study of cytomegalovirus exposure and HLA in healthy donors. Whole-study context: According to later analysis, the same platform produced the approximately 120 validation and about 700 first-cohort repertoires. General study findings and limits: Among TCR beta chains, those listed as cytomegalovirus-associated numbered roughly 150. Most TCR sequences were rare, but some public TCRs occurred in many donors.

This clonotype was obtained from a young man in good health and CMV-seropositive. Sequencing was done on a sample of PBMCs. The chain links TRBV7-8 to TRBJ1-1, with D possibly being TRBD1 (6 bases). The DNA of the CDR3 is TGTGCCAGCAGCCCCACCGACAGGACCGCGGTGAGGTCTTTCTTT. Protein: CASSPTDRTAVRSFF.